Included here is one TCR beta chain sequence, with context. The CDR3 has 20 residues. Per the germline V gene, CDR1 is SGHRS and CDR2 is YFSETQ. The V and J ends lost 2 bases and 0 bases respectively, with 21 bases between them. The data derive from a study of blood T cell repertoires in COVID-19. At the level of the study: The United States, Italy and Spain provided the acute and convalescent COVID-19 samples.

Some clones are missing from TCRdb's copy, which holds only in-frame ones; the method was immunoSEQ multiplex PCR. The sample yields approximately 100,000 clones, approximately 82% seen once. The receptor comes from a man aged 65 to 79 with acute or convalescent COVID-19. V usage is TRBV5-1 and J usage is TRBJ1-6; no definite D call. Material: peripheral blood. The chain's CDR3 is CASSLKVTPGTSSYNSPLHF. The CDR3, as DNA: TGCGCCAGCAGCTTAAAGGTTACCCCGGGAACAAGCTCCTATAATTCACCCCTCCACTTT.